This T cell receptor beta chain was recovered during a study of cytomegalovirus exposure and HLA in healthy donors. Whole-study context: Early on, a data release was issued that held about 85 million unique TCRs from HLA-typed donors.

Study outcomes and limitations: Sequencing had likely introduced a cluster of highly shared sequence variants as an artifact.

PCR employed 60 Vbeta and 13 Jbeta primers. TCRdb's table, derived via immunoSEQ multiplex PCR, lists solely in-frame clones and lacks some. The sample consists of about 160,000 clones, 78% of them appearing once. As for this clone: No antigen is known for it.

This receptor was identified in a male donor in good health and CMV-seronegative. Sample: PBMCs.

CDR3 sequence: CASSLTSGGIQSYEQYF. The DNA for the CDR3 is TGTGCCAGCAGCCTCACTAGCGGGGGGATCCAATCCTACGAGCAGTACTTC. The chain employs TRBV7-2 and TRBJ2-7; TRBD2 matches 12 bases. Germline V gene lookup returns CDR1 SGHTA and CDR2 FQGNSA. The CDR3 consists of 17 residues. V was clipped by 5 bases and J by 1 base; unmatched bases: 9.